One sample yielded the 26 T cell receptor beta chains listed below, sequenced in a study of CD8 T cells in ankylosing spondylitis. TCRdb redid the calling of the 5' RACE reads with MiXCR, one entry per CDR3 protein. The sample lists under 400,000 distinct CDR3 sequences, around 10% seen once, with 8% to 9.5% in the top ten. The sample comprised blood, either unsorted or a sorted T cell fraction (not recorded which). The receptors were sampled from a female donor with ankylosing spondylitis or in good health (not recorded which).

This clonotype occurred a few times. The genes are TRBV21-1 and TRBJ1-5; whether TRBD1, the table's D call, matches the DNA was not checked. TRBV21-1 is deemed a pseudogene. The CDR3 is 14 amino acids. DNA for the CDR3: TGTGCCAGCAGCAAGGACAGTTCCAATCAGCCCCAGCATTTT. Translation: CASSKDSSNQPQHF.

This clonotype was seen at least ten times. The gene calls are TRBV5-5 and TRBJ2-5; weak D call: TRBD2 (5 bases). The germline CDR1 and CDR2 sequences are SGHKS and YYEKEE (reference sequence). There are 16 residues in the CDR3. Trimming stripped 4 bases from V and 0 bases from J, with 16 bases between. CDR3: CASSRGSRSYQETQYF. The CDR3 coding sequence is TGTGCCAGCAGCCGGGGTAGCCGGTCGTACCAAGAGACCCAGTACTTC.

This clonotype was seen repeatedly, ten times or more. This chain links TRBV19 with TRBJ1-6; D unresolved. Per the germline V gene, CDR1 is LNHDA and CDR2 is SQIVND (reference sequence). CDR3 length equals 13 residues. The V end was cut by 5 bases, the J end by 9 bases, with 11 bases between. The CDR3 here is CASSWVFGSPLHF. Written as DNA, the CDR3 is TGTGCCAGTAGTTGGGTCTTCGGTTCACCCCTCCACTTT.

This clonotype has a count of ten or more. J is TRBJ1-1 and V is TRBV12-3 or TRBV12-4; 9 positions match TRBD1. CDR3 length: 12 amino acids. V dropped 4 bases and J dropped 12; count of bases not matched to a gene: 6. The CDR3 region has the DNA TGTGCCAGCAGTTATACAGGGGGCGAATCTTTCTTT. It specifies CASSYTGGESFF.

This clonotype has only one observation. This sequence joins TRBV4-1 and TRBJ2-1; perhaps TRBD1 as D (5 bases). This CDR3 is built from 15 residues. V was cut by 0 bases and J by 10 bases, with 16 bases left in between. Germline assignment: CDR1 MGHRA and CDR2 YSYEKL. CDR3 loop: CASSQDQGQPREQFF. The CDR3 DNA follows: TGCGCCAGCAGCCAAGATCAAGGACAACCTCGGGAGCAGTTCTTC.

This clonotype was recorded many times. V and J are TRBV4-1 and TRBJ2-2, with D unclear. The CDR3 has 14 amino acids. V was shortened by 1 base and J by 8 bases, with 11 bases between the two germline ends. Germline V gives CDR1 MGHRA, CDR2 YSYEKL. The CDR3 region is CASSQGWLAGELFF. The CDR3 bases are TGCGCCAGCAGCCAAGGCTGGCTCGCTGGGGAGCTGTTTTTT.

Only a few counts were recorded for this clonotype. The chain carries TRBV5-1 and TRBJ2-2; TRBD1 is a possible D gene (6 bases). V was pared by 4 bases and J by 1 base, with 14 bases between. CDR1 and CDR2 from the germline V gene are SGHRS and YFSETQ. The CDR3 contains 16 residues. The CDR3 protein is CASSPRVGGNTGELFF. The CDR3 nucleotides are TGCGCCAGCAGCCCCCGGGTAGGGGGGAACACCGGGGAGCTGTTTTTT.

This clonotype occurred a few times. The rearrangement uses TRBV7-2 and TRBJ2-3; D gene uncertain. The CDR3 loop spans 16 amino acids. The ends were cut back, 1 base at V and 1 base at J, with 12 bases in the middle. Germline V gives CDR1 SGHTA, CDR2 FQGNSA. The CDR3 sequence: CASSLEAVVGTDTQYF. Here the CDR3 DNA reads TGTGCCAGCAGCTTAGAGGCGGTGGTTGGCACAGATACGCAGTATTTT.

The genes are TRBV20-1 and TRBJ2-7; 7 nucleotides align to TRBD1. Germline V gene lookup returns CDR1 DFQATT and CDR2 SNEGSKA (reference sequence). The CDR3 extends over 14 amino acids. V dropped 5 bases and J dropped 0; count of bases not matched to a gene: 7. CDR3 protein: CSAQDRDSSYEQYF. Written as DNA, the CDR3 is TGCAGTGCTCAAGACAGGGACAGCTCCTACGAGCAGTACTTC.

This clonotype appeared many times. The genes are TRBV28 and TRBJ1-1, with D hard to call. This CDR3 region has 14 residues. V lost 7 bases and J lost 5, with 17 bases in between. Germline V gives CDR1 MDHEN, CDR2 SYDVKM. For the CDR3, the DNA is TGTGCCAGCACCGTTTTAAGGACGGGTACTGAAGCTTTCTTT. It codes for CASTVLRTGTEAFF.

This clonotype was counted a few times. V gene TRBV7-2 combines with J gene TRBJ2-5, with D perhaps assigned TRBD1 or TRBD2 (5 bases each). Trimming left V 5 bases short and J 7 bases short, with 23 bases between. The germline gives CDR1 SGHTA, CDR2 FQGNSA. The CDR3 has 16 residues. The CDR3 loop reads CASSLSGTDNFRTQYF. The DNA for the CDR3 is TGTGCCAGCAGCCTCTCGGGGACGGACAATTTCAGGACCCAGTACTTC. The entire variable domain, with the rest obtained from reference TRBV7-2 and TRBJ2-5, is as follows: GAGVSQSPSNKVTEKGKDVELRCDPISGHTALYWYRQSLGQGLEFLIYFQGNSAPDKSGLPSDRFSAERTGGSVSTLTIQRTQQEDSAVYLCASSLSGTDNFRTQYFGPGTRLLVL.

This clonotype has ten or more counts. This rearrangement joins TRBV9 to TRBJ1-1; 7 bases agree with TRBD1. The CDR3 covers 17 residues. J was trimmed by 3 bases and V by 0 bases; bases with no gene match: 11. Germline CDR1 reads SGDLS; CDR2 reads YYNGEE. The CDR3 here is CASSVAILTTGDTEAFF. The DNA of the CDR3 is TGTGCCAGCAGCGTAGCCATTTTGACAACAGGGGACACTGAAGCTTTCTTT.

This clonotype was observed a handful of times. J is TRBJ2-4 and V is TRBV7-2; possible D gene TRBD1, 6 bases. The CDR3 has 13 residues. V was trimmed by 5 bases and J by 8 bases, leaving 13 bases between them. Germline CDR1 is SGHTA and CDR2 is FQGNSA. The CDR3 is CASSPGVKDIQYF. CDR3 DNA: TGTGCCAGCAGCCCAGGGGTGAAGGACATTCAGTACTTC.

This clonotype was counted only a few times. CDR3 bases: TGTGCCAGCAGTTTCAGACTAGAACACAATGAGCAGTTCTTC. Encoded protein: CASSFRLEHNEQFF. This chain joins TRBV28 and TRBJ2-1; weak D call: TRBD2 (6 bases). Germline V gene lookup returns CDR1 MDHEN and CDR2 SYDVKM. The V and J ends lost 3 bases and 5 bases respectively, with 11 bases between them. The CDR3 totals 14 residues.

This clonotype was seen ten or more times. The chain has TRBV20-1 and TRBJ2-7; tentatively, D is TRBD1 or TRBD2 (5 bases each). CDR3 length equals 13 residues. Germline V gives CDR1 DFQATT, CDR2 SNEGSKA (reference sequence). Deletions cut 6 bases from V and 2 bases from J, with 14 bases between. The CDR3 is CSARDLITYEQYF. In DNA form, the CDR3 reads TGCAGTGCCCGGGACCTGATAACCTACGAGCAGTACTTC.

This clonotype was found many times. CDR3 nucleotides: TGCGCCAGCAGCCAAGGGGACAGTCGGAATGAGCAGTTCTTC. It is translated as CASSQGDSRNEQFF. The rearrangement links TRBV4-3 to TRBJ2-1; TRBD1 matches 7 bases. This CDR3 region has 14 residues. Germline assignment: CDR1 LGHNA and CDR2 YSLEER. J lost 7 bases, V lost 1 base, and 4 bases had no gene match.

This clonotype was recorded at least ten times. This rearrangement joins TRBV5-4 to TRBJ1-4, with 7 bases fitting TRBD1. From germline, CDR1 is SGHNT and CDR2 YYREEE (reference sequence). The V gene end was trimmed by 4 bases and the J gene end by 4 bases; junction bases not matched to a gene: 7. CDR3 length: 15 amino acids. Here the CDR3 reads CASSREGQSNEKLFF. The CDR3 nucleotides read TGTGCCAGCAGCCGGGAGGGACAGAGTAATGAAAAACTGTTTTTT.

This clonotype was seen only a few times. CDR3 sequence: CAWKQNTEAFF. CDR3 DNA: TGTGCCTGGAAGCAGAACACTGAAGCTTTCTTT. This chain joins TRBV30 and TRBJ1-1; D not certain. Trimming took off 4 bases at V and 1 base at J, with 4 bases between the two ends. The CDR3 is 11 residues long. Germline-derived CDR1 and CDR2 are GTSNPN and SVGIG (reference sequence).

This clonotype was seen ten or more times. The V call is TRBV5-1, the J call TRBJ2-2, with TRBD1 matching 8 bases. The CDR3 sequence is 15 residues long. J lost 6 bases, V lost 4 bases, and 8 bases had no gene match. Germline assignment: CDR1 SGHRS and CDR2 YFSETQ. CDR3 sequence (DNA): TGCGCCAGCAGCAAGGCCTCAGGGGGCTCCGGGGAGCTGTTTTTT. It is translated as CASSKASGGSGELFF.

The table lists this clonotype with many counts. The chain links TRBV20-1 to TRBJ1-4; D unclear. Per germline, CDR1 DFQATT and CDR2 SNEGSKA (reference sequence). The CDR3 sequence is 12 residues long. The V end lost 3 bases, the J end lost 8 bases, and 10 bases lay between the germline ends. The CDR3 loop is CSASWSDEKLFF. In DNA, the CDR3 is TGCAGTGCTAGCTGGTCAGACGAAAAACTGTTTTTT.

This clonotype was recorded many times. The V and J genes are TRBV7-6 and TRBJ2-2, with D uncertain. Germline values: CDR1 SGHVS, CDR2 FNYEAQ. Trimming removed 1 base from V and 6 bases from J, with 12 bases in between. CDR3 length equals 15 residues. CDR3 protein: CASSLVITGAGELFF. DNA of the CDR3: TGTGCCAGCAGCTTAGTTATCACTGGGGCCGGGGAGCTGTTTTTT. Using reference TRBV7-6 and TRBJ2-2 for the parts outside the CDR3, the full variable domain is GAGVSQSPRYKVTKRGQDVALRCDPISGHVSLYWYRQALGQGPEFLTYFNYEAQQDKSGLPNDRFSAERPEGSISTLTIQRTEQRDSAMYRCASSLVITGAGELFFGEGSRLTVL.

Only a few counts were recorded for this clonotype. V usage is TRBV7-6 and J usage is TRBJ2-7; D gene ambiguous. The length of the CDR3 is 15 residues. The germline V and J ends were trimmed by 5 bases and 2 bases, with 16 bases remaining between them. Per germline, CDR1 SGHVS and CDR2 FNYEAQ. The CDR3 sequence is CASSPIGPGTYEQYF. The CDR3, as DNA: TGTGCCAGCAGCCCAATTGGGCCGGGCACCTACGAGCAGTACTTC.

The sample holds many counts of this clonotype. This chain links TRBV29-1 with TRBJ2-7; D remains ambiguous. The germline V and J ends were trimmed by 5 bases and 2 bases, with 7 bases remaining between them. This CDR3 contains 11 residues. CDR1 is SQVTM, CDR2 ANQGSEA, per germline. The CDR3 is CSVMNPYEQYF. CDR3 nucleotides: TGCAGCGTTATGAACCCCTACGAGCAGTACTTC.

This clonotype was found many times. This rearrangement joins TRBV5-1 to TRBJ2-1; D is uncertain. The CDR3 loop spans 14 amino acids. V shed 0 bases and J shed 9 bases, with 13 bases lying between them. Germline V lookup: CDR1 SGHRS, CDR2 YFSETQ. CDR3 residues: CASSLVSGTGEQFF. CDR3 in DNA: TGCGCCAGCAGCTTGGTTTCGGGTACGGGTGAGCAGTTCTTC.

Ten or more counts support this clonotype. The chain uses TRBV5-1 and TRBJ2-1, with D perhaps TRBD2 (5 bases). Per the germline V gene, CDR1 is SGHRS and CDR2 is YFSETQ. Trimming stripped 0 bases from V and 2 bases from J, with 15 bases between. This CDR3 has 17 residues. CDR3 residues: CASSLEARLAPYNEQFF. In DNA form, the CDR3 reads TGCGCCAGCAGCTTGGAAGCTCGCCTAGCACCCTACAATGAGCAGTTCTTC.

With respect to this clonotype: A much more abundant neighbour one base away suggests this may be a read error. The chain recombines TRBV29-1 with TRBJ1-2, with unresolved D. The CDR3 loop spans 9 amino acids. Germline CDR1 SQVTM, CDR2 ANQGSEA. The chain's CDR3 is CSVSDGYPF. CDR3 nucleotides: TGCAGCGTCAGTGATGGCTACCCCTTC.